This T cell receptor (beta chain) derives from a study of cytomegalovirus exposure and HLA in healthy donors. Primers included in the PCR were 60 Vbeta and 13 Jbeta primers. Sequencing was performed with immunoSEQ multiplex PCR; in TCRdb, only in-frame clones are kept and a portion is missing. The table shows about 94,000 clones, with around two thirds occurring only once. Germline trimming cut 2 bases from V and 7 bases from J; bases unmatched to any gene: 0. From germline, CDR1 is SGHNT and CDR2 YYREEE (reference sequence). The CDR3 totals 12 residues. This clone showed up just a few times. This rearrangement joins TRBV5-4 to TRBJ2-1, with TRBD1 matching 7 bases. This clonotype was sampled from a man younger than 45 in good health and CMV-seronegative. Sequencing used PBMCs. CDR3: CASSFRGNEQFF. CDR3 DNA: TGTGCCAGCAGCTTCAGGGGGAATGAGCAGTTCTTC. The full variable domain, its missing parts supplied by reference TRBV5-4 and TRBJ2-1, is ETGVTQSPTHLIKTRGQQVTLRCSSQSGHNTVSWYQQALGQGPQFIFQYYREEENGRGNFPPRFSGLQFPNYSSELNVNALELDDSALYLCASSFRGNEQFFGPGTRLTVL.